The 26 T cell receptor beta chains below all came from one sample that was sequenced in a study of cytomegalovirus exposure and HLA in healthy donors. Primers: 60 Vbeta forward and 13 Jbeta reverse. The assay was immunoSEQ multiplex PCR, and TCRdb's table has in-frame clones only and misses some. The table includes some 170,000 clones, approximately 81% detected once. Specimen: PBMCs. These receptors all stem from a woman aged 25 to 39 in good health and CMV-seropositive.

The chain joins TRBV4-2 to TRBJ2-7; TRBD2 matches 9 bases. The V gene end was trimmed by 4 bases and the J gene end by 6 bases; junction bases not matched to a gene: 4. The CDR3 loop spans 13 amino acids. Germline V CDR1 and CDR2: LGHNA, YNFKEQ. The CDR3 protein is CASSRGGAGEQYF. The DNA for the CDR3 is TGTGCCAGCAGCCGCGGGGGGGCCGGCGAGCAGTACTTC.

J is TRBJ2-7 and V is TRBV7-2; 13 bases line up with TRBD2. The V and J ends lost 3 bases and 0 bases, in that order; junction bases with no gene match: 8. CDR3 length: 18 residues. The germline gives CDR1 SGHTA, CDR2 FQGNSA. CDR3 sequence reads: CASSFRTSGGHRSYEQYF. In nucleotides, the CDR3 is TGTGCCAGCAGCTTCCGGACTAGCGGGGGTCACCGCTCCTACGAGCAGTACTTC. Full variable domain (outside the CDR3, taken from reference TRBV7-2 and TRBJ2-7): GAGVSQSPSNKVTEKGKDVELRCDPISGHTALYWYRQSLGQGLEFLIYFQGNSAPDKSGLPSDRFSAERTGGSVSTLTIQRTQQEDSAVYLCASSFRTSGGHRSYEQYFGPGTRLTVT.

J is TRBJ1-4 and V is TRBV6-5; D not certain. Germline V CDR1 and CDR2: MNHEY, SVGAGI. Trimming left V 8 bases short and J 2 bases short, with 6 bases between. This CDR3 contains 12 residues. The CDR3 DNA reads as TGTGCCAGCCGGGATACTAATGAAAAACTGTTTTTT. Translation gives CASRDTNEKLFF.

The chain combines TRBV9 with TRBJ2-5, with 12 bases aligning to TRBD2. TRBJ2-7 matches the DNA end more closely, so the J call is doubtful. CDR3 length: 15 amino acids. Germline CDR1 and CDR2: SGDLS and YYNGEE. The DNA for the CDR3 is TGTGCCAGCAGCGTTCAGGGACTAGCGGGCCACGAGCAGTACTTC. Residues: CASSVQGLAGHEQYF.

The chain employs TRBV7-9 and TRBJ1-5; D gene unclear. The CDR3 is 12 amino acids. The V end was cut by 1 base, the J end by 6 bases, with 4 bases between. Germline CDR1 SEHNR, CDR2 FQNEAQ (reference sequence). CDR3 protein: CASSLGSQPQHF. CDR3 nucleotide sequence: TGTGCCAGCAGCTTAGGGAGTCAGCCCCAGCATTTT.

In DNA, the CDR3 is TGTGCCTGGAGTGCCGGAAACCGGGACAGAGGTGGACCCCTCCACTTT. Translating it yields CAWSAGNRDRGGPLHF. The genes are TRBV30 and TRBJ1-6, with 7 bases that match TRBD1. Germline V gives CDR1 GTSNPN, CDR2 SVGIG (reference sequence). The trim removed 1 base at V and 12 bases at J, leaving 15 bases unmatched. The CDR3 consists of 16 residues.

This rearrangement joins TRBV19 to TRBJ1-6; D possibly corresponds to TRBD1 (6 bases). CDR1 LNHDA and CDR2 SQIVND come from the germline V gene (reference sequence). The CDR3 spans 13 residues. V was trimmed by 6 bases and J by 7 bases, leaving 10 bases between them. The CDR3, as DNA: TGTGCCAGTAGAGACAGGTGGAATTCACCCCTCCACTTT. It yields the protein CASRDRWNSPLHF.

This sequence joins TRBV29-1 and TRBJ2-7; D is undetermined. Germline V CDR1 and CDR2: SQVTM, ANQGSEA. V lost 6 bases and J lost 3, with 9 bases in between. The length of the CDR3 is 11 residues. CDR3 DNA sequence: TGCAGCGTCTACTTGAACTACGAGCAGTACTTC. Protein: CSVYLNYEQYF.

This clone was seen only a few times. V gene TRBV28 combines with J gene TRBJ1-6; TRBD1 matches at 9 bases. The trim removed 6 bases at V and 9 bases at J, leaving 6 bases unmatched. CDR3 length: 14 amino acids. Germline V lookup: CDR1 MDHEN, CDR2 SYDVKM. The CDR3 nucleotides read TGTGCCAGCAGCCCCGGGACAGGGCTTTCACCCCTCCACTTT. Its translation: CASSPGTGLSPLHF.

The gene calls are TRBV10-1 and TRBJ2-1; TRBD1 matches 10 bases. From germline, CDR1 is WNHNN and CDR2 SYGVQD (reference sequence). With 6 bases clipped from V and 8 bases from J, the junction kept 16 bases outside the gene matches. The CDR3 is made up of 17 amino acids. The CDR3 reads CASRLTRDRGLTDEQFF. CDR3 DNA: TGCGCCAGCAGGTTGACGAGGGACAGGGGCCTCACGGATGAGCAGTTCTTC.

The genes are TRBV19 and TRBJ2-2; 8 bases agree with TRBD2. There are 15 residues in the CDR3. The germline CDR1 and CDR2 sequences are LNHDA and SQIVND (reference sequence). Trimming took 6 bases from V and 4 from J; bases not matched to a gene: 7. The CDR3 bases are TGTGCCAGTAGAAGGACGGGGGGGGGCACCGGGGAGCTGTTTTTT. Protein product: CASRRTGGGTGELFF.

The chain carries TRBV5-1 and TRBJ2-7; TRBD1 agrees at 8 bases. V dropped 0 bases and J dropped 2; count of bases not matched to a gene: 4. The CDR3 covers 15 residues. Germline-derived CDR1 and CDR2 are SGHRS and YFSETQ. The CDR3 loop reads CASSLAGGHTYEQYF. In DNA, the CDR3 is TGCGCCAGCAGCTTGGCAGGGGGCCATACCTACGAGCAGTACTTC.

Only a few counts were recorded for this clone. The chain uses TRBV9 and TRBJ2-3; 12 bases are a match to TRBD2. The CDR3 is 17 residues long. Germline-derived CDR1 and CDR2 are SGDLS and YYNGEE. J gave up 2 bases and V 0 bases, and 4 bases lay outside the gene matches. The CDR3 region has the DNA TGTGCCAGCAGCGTAGGCCTAGCGGGGGGGTTCACAGATACGCAGTATTTT. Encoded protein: CASSVGLAGGFTDTQYF. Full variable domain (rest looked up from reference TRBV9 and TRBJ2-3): DSGVTQTPKHLITATGQRVTLRCSPRSGDLSVYWYQQSLDQGLQFLIQYYNGEERAKGNILERFSAQQFPDLHSELNLSSLELGDSALYFCASSVGLAGGFTDTQYFGPGTRLTVL.

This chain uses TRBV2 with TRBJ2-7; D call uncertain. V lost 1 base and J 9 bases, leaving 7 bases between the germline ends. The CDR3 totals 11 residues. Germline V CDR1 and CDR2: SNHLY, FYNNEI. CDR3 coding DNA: TGTGCCAGCAGTGAAGGTGGCGGGCAGTACTTC. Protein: CASSEGGGQYF. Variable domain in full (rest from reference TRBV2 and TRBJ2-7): EPEVTQTPSHQVTQMGQEVILRCVPISNHLYFYWYRQILGQKVEFLVSFYNNEISEKSEIFDDQFSVERPDGSNFTLKIRSTKLEDSAMYFCASSEGGGQYFGPGTRLTVT.

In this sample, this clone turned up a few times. CDR3 loop: CASSVDPTGLMSDEKLFF. In DNA form, the CDR3 reads TGTGCCAGCAGCGTAGACCCGACAGGGCTCATGTCCGATGAAAAACTGTTTTTT. The chain couples TRBV9 to TRBJ1-4; 7 bases are a match to TRBD1. The germline gives CDR1 SGDLS, CDR2 YYNGEE. V dropped 0 bases and J dropped 6; count of bases not matched to a gene: 14. There are 18 residues in the CDR3.

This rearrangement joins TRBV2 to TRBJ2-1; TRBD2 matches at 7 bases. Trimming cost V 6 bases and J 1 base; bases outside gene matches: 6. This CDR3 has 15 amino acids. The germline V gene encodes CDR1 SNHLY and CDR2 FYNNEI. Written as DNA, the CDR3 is TGTGCCAGCAGCCCAGCGGGGACTTCCTACAATGAGCAGTTCTTC. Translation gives CASSPAGTSYNEQFF.

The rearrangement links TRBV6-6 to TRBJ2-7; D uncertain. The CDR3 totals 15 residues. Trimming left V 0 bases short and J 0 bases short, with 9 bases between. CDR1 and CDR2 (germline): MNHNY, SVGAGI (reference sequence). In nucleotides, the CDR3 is TGTGCCAGCAGTTACTCTGGCGGTAGCTCCTACGAGCAGTACTTC. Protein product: CASSYSGGSSYEQYF.

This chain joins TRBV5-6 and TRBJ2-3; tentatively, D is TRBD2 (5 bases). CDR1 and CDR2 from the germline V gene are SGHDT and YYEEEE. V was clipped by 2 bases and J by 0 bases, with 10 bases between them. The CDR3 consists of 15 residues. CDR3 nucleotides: TGTGCCAGCAGCTTAGGGAGAGGGAGCACAGATACGCAGTATTTT. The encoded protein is CASSLGRGSTDTQYF.

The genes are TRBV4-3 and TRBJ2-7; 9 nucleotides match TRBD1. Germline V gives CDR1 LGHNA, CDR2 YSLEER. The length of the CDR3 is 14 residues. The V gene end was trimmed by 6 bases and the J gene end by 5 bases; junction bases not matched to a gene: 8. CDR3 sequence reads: CASSPDRGFDEQYF. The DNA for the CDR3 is TGCGCCAGCAGTCCAGACAGGGGGTTCGACGAGCAGTACTTC.

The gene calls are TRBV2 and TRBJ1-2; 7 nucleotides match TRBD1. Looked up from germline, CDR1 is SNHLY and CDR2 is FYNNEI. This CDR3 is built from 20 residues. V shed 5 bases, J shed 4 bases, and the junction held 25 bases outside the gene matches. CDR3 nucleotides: TGTGCCAGCAGTATCCTTTCCTCAGGACAGGCTCACTATTTTTCCTATGGCTACACCTTC. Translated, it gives CASSILSSGQAHYFSYGYTF.

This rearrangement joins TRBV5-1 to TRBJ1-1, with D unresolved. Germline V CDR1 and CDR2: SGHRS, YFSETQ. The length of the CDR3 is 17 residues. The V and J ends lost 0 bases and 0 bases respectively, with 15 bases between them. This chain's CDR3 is CASSLGGEYFMNTEAFF. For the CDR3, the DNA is TGCGCCAGCAGCTTGGGCGGGGAGTACTTCATGAACACTGAAGCTTTCTTT.

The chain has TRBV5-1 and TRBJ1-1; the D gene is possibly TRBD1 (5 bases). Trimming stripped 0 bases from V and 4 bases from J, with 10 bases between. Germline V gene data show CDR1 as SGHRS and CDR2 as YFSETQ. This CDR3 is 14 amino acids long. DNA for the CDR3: TGCGCCAGCAGCTTGGTAGGAAGGGGCACTGAAGCTTTCTTT. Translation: CASSLVGRGTEAFF.

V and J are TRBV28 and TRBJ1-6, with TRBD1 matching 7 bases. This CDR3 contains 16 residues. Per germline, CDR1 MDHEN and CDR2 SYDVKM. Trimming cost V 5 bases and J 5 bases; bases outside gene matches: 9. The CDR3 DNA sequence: TGTGCCAGCAGTCCTGCCGGACAGGAAAATAATTCACCCCTCCACTTT. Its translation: CASSPAGQENNSPLHF.

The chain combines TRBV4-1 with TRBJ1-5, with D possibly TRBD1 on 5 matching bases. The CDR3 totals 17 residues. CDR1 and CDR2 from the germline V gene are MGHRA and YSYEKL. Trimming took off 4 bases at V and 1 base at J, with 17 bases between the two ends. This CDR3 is CASSLITRGGSNQPQHF. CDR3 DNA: TGCGCCAGCAGCCTGATTACAAGGGGAGGAAGCAATCAGCCCCAGCATTTT.

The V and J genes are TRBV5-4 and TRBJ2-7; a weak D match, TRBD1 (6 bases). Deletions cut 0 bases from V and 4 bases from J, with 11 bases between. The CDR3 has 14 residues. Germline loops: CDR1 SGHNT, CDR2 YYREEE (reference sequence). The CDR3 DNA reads TGTGCCAGCAGCTTGGCCCCAGGGGCTTACGAGCAGTACTTC. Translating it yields CASSLAPGAYEQYF.

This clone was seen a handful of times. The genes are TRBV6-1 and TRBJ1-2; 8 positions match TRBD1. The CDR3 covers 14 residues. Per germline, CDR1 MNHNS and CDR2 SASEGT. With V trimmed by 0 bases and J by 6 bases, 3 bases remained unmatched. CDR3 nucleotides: TGTGCCAGCAGTGAAGCCGGACAGGGAGATGGCTACACCTTC. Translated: CASSEAGQGDGYTF.